These 26 T cell receptor beta chains originate from one sample sequenced in a study of CD8+CD57+ T cells in acquired aplastic anemia. TCR beta VDJ combinations and CDR3 sequences were profiled from genomic DNA. MiXCR, applied by TCRdb to the reads, yields one record per CDR3 protein. Among about 220,000 distinct CDR3 sequences, approximately 35% were seen once, and the ten largest hold approximately 1.2%. Sequencing used sorted CD4+, CD8+, or CD8+CD57+ T cells (not recorded which) from PBMCs. The receptor source for this set is a human donor in good health, serving as a control.

As regards this clonotype: Given a much more abundant clone one base away, this may be a read error. The chain uses TRBV5-1 and TRBJ1-1; D remains unclear. The CDR3 extends over 12 amino acids. CDR1 and CDR2 from the germline V gene are SGHRS and YFSETQ. V was pared by 5 bases and J by 3 bases, with 8 bases between. The CDR3 DNA sequence: TGCGCCAGCAGGCAGCCGTACACTGAAGCTTTCTTT. This translates into CASRQPYTEAFF.

Regarding this clonotype: One base away lies a much larger clone, so this may be a sequencing read error. CDR3 protein: CASRLRLAVISTDTQYF. In nucleotides, the CDR3 is TGCGCCAGCAGACTCCGACTAGCGGTGATTAGCACAGATACGCAGTATTTT. This chain links TRBV5-1 with TRBJ2-3, with 9 nucleotides matching TRBD2. The CDR3 has 17 residues. With 5 bases clipped from V and 0 bases from J, the junction kept 10 bases outside the gene matches. Germline CDR1 is SGHRS and CDR2 is YFSETQ.

This rearrangement joins TRBV29-1 to TRBJ2-3; D is unresolved. CDR3 size: 13 residues. Trimming pared 4 bases from V and 0 bases from J, leaving 8 bases between. Germline loops: CDR1 SQVTM, CDR2 ANQGSEA. The CDR3 loop reads CSVVGTSTDTQYF. The CDR3 DNA follows: TGCAGCGTTGTGGGAACTAGCACAGATACGCAGTATTTT.

The CDR3 is CASSLWEQPQHF. The CDR3 DNA reads as TGTGCCAGCAGCTTGTGGGAGCAGCCCCAGCATTTT. The chain is built from TRBV7-3 and TRBJ1-5; D not resolved. Germline assignment: CDR1 SGHTA and CDR2 FQGTGA. CDR3 size: 12 residues. V shed 3 bases and J shed 7 bases, with 7 bases lying between them.

On this clonotype itself: The junction departs from the called germline gene at one end, perhaps through a read error. This sequence joins TRBV3-1 and TRBJ1-1; no clear D. The CDR3 spans 14 residues. The germline V gene has CDR1 LGHDT and CDR2 YNNKEL (reference sequence). CDR3 in DNA: TGTCCCAGCAGCCAAGACCGCAGGAACACTGAAGCTTTCTTT. Translated, it gives CPSSQDRRNTEAFF.

This clonotype was picked up many times. The chain recombines TRBV7-9 with TRBJ2-5; TRBD1 or TRBD2 may be the D gene (5 bases each). The germline V gene has CDR1 SEHNR and CDR2 FQNEAQ (reference sequence). V was shortened by 4 bases and J by 5 bases, with 29 bases between the two germline ends. This CDR3 is 19 amino acids long. The CDR3 nucleotides read TGTGCCAGCAGCTCTACCCTGGATACCGGGACCCCCAACCGGGAGACCCAGTACTTC. Encoded protein: CASSSTLDTGTPNRETQYF.

This clonotype was seen at least ten times. V and J are TRBV5-1 and TRBJ1-1; D unclear. The V end was cut by 1 base, the J end by 1 base, with 8 bases between. CDR3 length equals 14 residues. Germline V CDR1 and CDR2: SGHRS, YFSETQ. CDR3 protein: CASSLQASNTEAFF. The CDR3 bases are TGCGCCAGCAGCTTGCAGGCTTCGAACACTGAAGCTTTCTTT.

This clonotype has just one count. A read error is possible here, since a much larger clone lies one base away. The V and J genes are TRBV6-5 and TRBJ2-7; TRBD2 matches 9 bases. CDR1 and CDR2 (germline): MNHEY, SVGAGI. The CDR3 consists of 15 residues. The V and J ends lost 0 bases and 5 bases, in that order; junction bases with no gene match: 5. The CDR3 loop is CASSYSSGGRNEQYF. The DNA of the CDR3 is TGTGCCAGCAGTTACTCTAGCGGGGGTAGGAACGAGCAGTACTTC.

This clonotype was observed at least ten times. The chain uses TRBV6-1 and TRBJ1-2, with D hard to call. The CDR3 is 17 amino acids. V gave up 6 bases and J gave up 6 bases, with 26 bases separating them. The germline gives CDR1 MNHNS, CDR2 SASEGT. CDR3 sequence: CASSLFIDRGEGHGYTF. DNA for the CDR3: TGTGCCAGCAGCCTCTTCATCGACCGCGGGGAAGGGCATGGCTACACCTTC.

This clonotype was counted many times. The chain uses TRBV6-1 and TRBJ1-6; D is unresolved. The CDR3 has 14 amino acids. CDR1 and CDR2 (germline): MNHNS, SASEGT. V gave up 6 bases and J gave up 7 bases, with 13 bases separating them. The CDR3 reads CASSASGQNSPLHF. The CDR3, as DNA: TGTGCCAGCAGCGCCAGCGGGCAAAATTCACCCCTCCACTTT.

This clonotype was picked up many times. This chain uses TRBV19 with TRBJ2-7; 11 bases align to TRBD2. This CDR3 region has 16 residues. V trimming: 4 bases; J trimming: 3 bases; junction bases outside the gene matches: 8. CDR1 is LNHDA, CDR2 SQIVND, per germline (reference sequence). The CDR3 region is CASSTYGTSGSYEQYF. In nucleotides, the CDR3 is TGTGCCAGTAGTACCTATGGGACTAGCGGCAGCTACGAGCAGTACTTC.

V gene TRBV4-1 combines with J gene TRBJ2-5; 10 bases line up with TRBD2. V lost 0 bases and J lost 2; bases outside the gene matches: 3. This CDR3 has 16 amino acids. From germline, CDR1 is MGHRA and CDR2 YSYEKL. This CDR3 is CASSQEGLAAQETQYF. DNA of the CDR3: TGCGCCAGCAGCCAAGAAGGACTAGCGGCACAAGAGACCCAGTACTTC.

Turning to this clonotype: At one of its ends the junction is not consistent with the germline gene, which may arise from a read error. The V gene is TRBV20-1, the J gene TRBJ1-6, with D possibly TRBD1 on 6 matching bases. This CDR3 comprises 14 residues. CDR1 and CDR2 from the germline V gene are DFQATT and SNEGSKA (reference sequence). CDR3 protein: CGAPDGGRDSPLHF. CDR3 sequence (DNA): TGCGGTGCTCCGGACGGGGGGCGGGATTCACCCCTCCACTTT.

Ten or more counts support this clonotype. The chain recombines TRBV6-5 with TRBJ2-7; D gene unclear. Looked up from germline, CDR1 is MNHEY and CDR2 is SVGAGI. The CDR3 consists of 15 residues. Trimming stripped 1 base from V and 6 bases from J, with 16 bases between. The CDR3 bases are TGTGCCAGCAGTTACTTGGGTGGCCAGGCAGGCGAGCAGTACTTC. This sequence encodes CASSYLGGQAGEQYF.

CDR3 in amino acids: CASSQQGLSYEQYF. DNA of the CDR3: TGTGCCAGCTCACAGCAGGGGTTGTCCTACGAGCAGTACTTC. The rearrangement links TRBV25-1 to TRBJ2-7, with D perhaps matching TRBD1 (6 bases). The germline CDR1 and CDR2 sequences are MGHDK and SYGVNS. V lost 8 bases and J lost 1, with 15 bases in between. CDR3 length: 14 residues.

This clonotype was detected a few times. The CDR3 DNA sequence: TGTGCCAGCAGACGAGTAAGCGGGAGGCTTGAGCAGTTCTTC. This encodes CASRRVSGRLEQFF. V gene TRBV5-8 combines with J gene TRBJ2-1; 9 bases match TRBD2. CDR1 is SGHTS and CDR2 is YDEGEE in the germline V gene. The junction had 9 bases not matched to a gene; V was cut back by 5 bases and J by 9 bases. The CDR3 is 14 amino acids.

V is TRBV5-1 and J is TRBJ2-2; D possibly corresponds to TRBD1 (5 bases). V lost 0 bases and J lost 6, with 12 bases in between. Germline assignment: CDR1 SGHRS and CDR2 YFSETQ. CDR3 length: 15 residues. CDR3: CASSLGRQGAGELFF. The CDR3 region has the DNA TGCGCCAGCAGCTTGGGCAGGCAGGGCGCCGGGGAGCTGTTTTTT.

This chain connects TRBV19 to TRBJ2-7, with D tentatively TRBD2 (5 bases). Trimming stripped 6 bases from V and 2 bases from J, with 11 bases between. Germline V lookup: CDR1 LNHDA, CDR2 SQIVND (reference sequence). The CDR3 length is 13 residues. The chain's CDR3 is CASRDPGTYEQYF. DNA of the CDR3: TGTGCCAGTAGGGATCCCGGGACCTACGAGCAGTACTTC.

On this clonotype itself: A much larger clone lies a single base off, so this may be a read error. The conserved final phenylalanine or tryptophan is absent from the CDR3, which likely points to a read error. The chain employs TRBV5-8 and TRBJ2-7; TRBD2 matches at 7 bases. In germline, CDR1 is SGHTS, CDR2 YDEGEE. V shed 1 base, J shed 7 bases, and the junction held 8 bases outside the gene matches. CDR3 length: 14 residues. The CDR3 is CASSLSRGGGEQYS. DNA for the CDR3: TGTGCCAGCAGCTTGTCCCGCGGGGGTGGAGAGCAGTACTCC.

In this sample, this clonotype turned up many times. This chain links TRBV2 with TRBJ2-5; TRBD2 aligns across 8 bases. Germline loops: CDR1 SNHLY, CDR2 FYNNEI. J gave up 1 base and V 3 bases, and 7 bases lay outside the gene matches. This CDR3 is 16 amino acids long. CDR3 nucleotide sequence: TGTGCCAGCAGTGATTCGGGTCGGGGGGGCCAAGAGACCCAGTACTTC. Translation: CASSDSGRGGQETQYF. The variable domain in full, with the rest retrieved from reference TRBV2 and TRBJ2-5, is EPEVTQTPSHQVTQMGQEVILRCVPISNHLYFYWYRQILGQKVEFLVSFYNNEISEKSEIFDDQFSVERPDGSNFTLKIRSTKLEDSAMYFCASSDSGRGGQETQYFGPGTRLLVL.

This clonotype was observed a single time. The J gene is TRBJ2-3, the V gene TRBV20-1; a weak D match, TRBD1 (6 bases). V lost 3 bases and J lost 4, with 11 bases in between. CDR1 and CDR2 (germline): DFQATT, SNEGSKA (reference sequence). The CDR3 loop spans 13 amino acids. The CDR3, as DNA: TGCAGTGCTAGTGCGAAGGGGGCAGATACGCAGTATTTT. Protein product: CSASAKGADTQYF.

The chain has TRBV2 and TRBJ1-2, with TRBD1 as a possible D gene (5 bases). The CDR3 spans 12 residues. V shed 8 bases and J shed 3 bases, with 10 bases lying between them. Germline CDR1 reads SNHLY; CDR2 reads FYNNEI. The CDR3 loop reads CASLDKDYGYTF. Written as DNA, the CDR3 is TGTGCCAGCCTGGACAAGGACTATGGCTACACCTTC.

V is TRBV5-1 and J is TRBJ1-3; 7 nucleotides align to TRBD1. The length of the CDR3 is 17 residues. Trimming removed 2 bases from V and 8 bases from J; junction bases left unmatched: 16. Germline values: CDR1 SGHRS, CDR2 YFSETQ. CDR3 sequence reads: CASSFATGSRPGDTIYF. The CDR3 DNA is TGCGCCAGCAGCTTCGCGACAGGGAGCAGGCCCGGAGACACCATATATTTT. The whole variable domain, remainder taken from reference TRBV5-1 and TRBJ1-3, is KAGVTQTPRYLIKTRGQQVTLSCSPISGHRSVSWYQQTPGQGLQFLFEYFSETQRNKGNFPGRFSGRQFSNSRSEMNVSTLELGDSALYLCASSFATGSRPGDTIYFGEGSWLTVV.

This clonotype was counted ten times or more. The gene calls are TRBV12-3 or TRBV12-4 and TRBJ1-5; D remains ambiguous. The CDR3 runs to 12 residues. The V end was cut by 2 bases, the J end by 6 bases, with 5 bases between. The CDR3 is CASSLFSQPQHF. The DNA for the CDR3 is TGTGCCAGCAGTTTATTCAGTCAGCCCCAGCATTTT.

Ten or more counts support this clonotype. V gene TRBV2 combines with J gene TRBJ1-5; the D is unclear. This CDR3 has 14 amino acids. V was pared by 6 bases and J by 5 bases, with 14 bases between. Germline V gene data show CDR1 as SNHLY and CDR2 as FYNNEI. DNA of the CDR3: TGTGCCAGCAGGGGCCTATACACGCATCAGCCCCAGCATTTT. It specifies CASRGLYTHQPQHF.

This clonotype has more than one count but fewer than ten. This rearrangement joins TRBV2 to TRBJ1-4; no clear D. The CDR3 runs 13 residues. Trimming cost V 3 bases and J 8 bases, with 10 bases left between them. In germline, CDR1 is SNHLY, CDR2 FYNNEI. The CDR3 loop reads CASSEVAGEKLFF. The CDR3 DNA is TGTGCCAGCAGTGAGGTCGCGGGGGAAAAACTGTTTTTT.